This T cell receptor (beta chain) was found in a study of cytomegalovirus exposure and HLA in healthy donors. The table lists this clone with a few counts. Both 60 Vbeta primers and 13 Jbeta primers went into the PCR. Clones were sequenced by immunoSEQ multiplex PCR, and TCRdb holds only the in-frame ones, with some missing. The table has about 160,000 clones, roughly 80% seen once; the top ten hold roughly 1.9%. The CDR3 covers 14 residues. Germline V lookup: CDR1 SGHDT, CDR2 YYEEEE. Trimming at V came to 1 base and at J to 3 bases, leaving 3 bases not matched to a gene. The receptor was isolated from a female donor in good health and CMV-seronegative. This chain connects TRBV5-6 to TRBJ1-2; TRBD1 agrees at 7 bases. Material for sequencing was PBMCs. CDR3 sequence (DNA): TGTGCCAGCAGCTTGACAGGGGCTTACTATGGCTACACCTTC. It specifies CASSLTGAYYGYTF.